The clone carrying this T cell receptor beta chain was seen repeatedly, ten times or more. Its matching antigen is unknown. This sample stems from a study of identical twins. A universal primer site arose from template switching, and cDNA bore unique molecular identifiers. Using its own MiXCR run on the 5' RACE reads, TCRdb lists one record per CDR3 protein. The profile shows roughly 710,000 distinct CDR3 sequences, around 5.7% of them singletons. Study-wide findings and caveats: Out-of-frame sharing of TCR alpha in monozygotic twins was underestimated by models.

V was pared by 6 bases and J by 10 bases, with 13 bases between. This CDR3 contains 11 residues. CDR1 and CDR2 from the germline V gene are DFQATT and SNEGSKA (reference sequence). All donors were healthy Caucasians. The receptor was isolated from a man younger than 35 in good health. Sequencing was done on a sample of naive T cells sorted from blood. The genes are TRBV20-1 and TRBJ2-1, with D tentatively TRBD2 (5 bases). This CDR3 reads CSASDSREQFF. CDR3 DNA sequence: TGCAGTGCATCGGACTCTAGAGAGCAGTTCTTC.